Each of the 21 T cell receptor beta chains below was sequenced from the same sample in a study of blood T cell repertoires in COVID-19. Libraries were prepared by immunoSEQ multiplex PCR; TCRdb keeps only in-frame clonotypes and omits some of them. This sample carries about half a million clones, approximately 83% of them seen once, and the ten largest clones take roughly 3.2%. The sample consisted of peripheral blood. These receptors all come from a human donor in a cohort sampled during active COVID-19.

This chain joins TRBV11-2 and TRBJ2-7, with D possibly matching TRBD2 (6 bases). The V and J ends lost 5 bases and 1 base respectively, with 15 bases between them. The CDR3 has 15 amino acids. In germline, CDR1 is SGHAT, CDR2 FQNNGV. CDR3 region: CASSATRGGSYEQYF. CDR3 DNA sequence: TGTGCCAGCAGCGCCACTCGGGGAGGTTCCTACGAGCAGTACTTC. The whole variable domain, remainder taken from reference TRBV11-2 and TRBJ2-7, is EAGVAQSPRYKIIEKRQSVAFWCNPISGHATLYWYQQILGQGPKLLIQFQNNGVVDDSQLPKDRFSAERLKGVDSTLKIQPAKLEDSAVYLCASSATRGGSYEQYFGPGTRLTVT.

This clone was seen just once. This CDR3 reads CASSPPLAGYNEQFF. The CDR3 region has the DNA TGTGCCAGCTCACCTCCCTTAGCGGGGTACAATGAGCAGTTCTTC. The genes are TRBV18 and TRBJ2-1; the match to TRBD2 covers 8 bases. CDR3 length equals 15 residues. Germline CDR1 and CDR2: KGHSH and LQKENI. Trimming removed 3 bases from V and 4 bases from J; junction bases left unmatched: 5.

The CDR3 is CASSHNTGILNEKLFF. The CDR3 DNA is TGTGCCAGCAGTCATAATACCGGGATACTAAATGAAAAACTGTTTTTT. The chain has TRBV27 and TRBJ1-4; D unclear. V dropped 5 bases and J dropped 5 bases, with 18 bases sitting between them. Germline V gene lookup returns CDR1 MNHEY and CDR2 SMNVEV (reference sequence). The CDR3 has 16 residues. Full variable domain (outside the CDR3, taken from reference TRBV27 and TRBJ1-4): EAQVTQNPRYLITVTGKKLTVTCSQNMNHEYMSWYRQDPGLGLRQIYYSMNVEVTDKGDVPEGYKVSRKEKRNFPLILESPSPNQTSLYFCASSHNTGILNEKLFFGSGTQLSVL.

The rearrangement links TRBV12-3 or TRBV12-4 to TRBJ2-7; D is uncertain. CDR3 size: 13 residues. With 1 base removed from V and 4 bases from J, the gap between germline ends came to 8 bases. The CDR3 loop is CASSLDSGYEQYF. The DNA for the CDR3 is TGTGCCAGCAGTTTAGATTCCGGGTACGAGCAGTACTTC.

V is TRBV19 and J is TRBJ2-1, with D tentatively TRBD2 (5 bases). This CDR3 has 16 residues. The germline gives CDR1 LNHDA, CDR2 SQIVND (reference sequence). The V end lost 4 bases, the J end lost 0 bases, and 13 bases lay between the germline ends. The CDR3 sequence: CASSSRGADSYNEQFF. CDR3 DNA: TGTGCCAGTAGTAGCCGGGGAGCGGACTCCTACAATGAGCAGTTCTTC.

The rearrangement links TRBV20-1 to TRBJ2-5; 8 bases match TRBD2. Germline V lookup: CDR1 DFQATT, CDR2 SNEGSKA (reference sequence). This CDR3 is built from 17 residues. The V segment lost 3 bases and the J segment 0 bases; nucleotides outside the gene matches: 12. The CDR3 spells CSASSGNVRLYQETQYF. In DNA form, the CDR3 reads TGCAGTGCTAGTAGCGGGAACGTGAGATTGTACCAAGAGACCCAGTACTTC.

The genes are TRBV12-5 and TRBJ2-5, with 7 nucleotides matching TRBD1. The germline CDR1 and CDR2 sequences are LGHNT and FRNRAP. The junction had 4 bases not matched to a gene; V was cut back by 5 bases and J by 1 base. The CDR3 covers 14 residues. For the CDR3, the DNA is TGTGCTAGTGGTGTAGGGACAGCCCAAGAGACCCAGTACTTC. Translation: CASGVGTAQETQYF.

J is TRBJ1-1 and V is TRBV19; maybe TRBD1 (5 bases). The CDR3 is 14 residues long. Looked up from germline, CDR1 is LNHDA and CDR2 is SQIVND (reference sequence). Trimming shortened V by 7 bases and J by 10 bases, and 22 bases separated the two germline ends. The CDR3 loop reads CASTPGGGAWGAFF. The CDR3 DNA sequence: TGTGCCAGTACCCCCGGTGGAGGGGCATGGGGAGCTTTCTTT.

V gene TRBV7-3 combines with J gene TRBJ2-7; D might be TRBD1 (6 bases). The CDR3 sequence is 13 residues long. Germline assignment: CDR1 SGHTA and CDR2 FQGTGA. Trimming stripped 1 base from V and 5 bases from J, with 9 bases between. The CDR3, as DNA: TGTGCCAGCAGCTTAAACAGGGCCCACGAGCAGTACTTC. This translates into CASSLNRAHEQYF.

This clone was observed a few times. The chain employs TRBV28 and TRBJ2-1, with 11 positions matching TRBD2. CDR3 length equals 18 residues. Germline loops: CDR1 MDHEN, CDR2 SYDVKM. Trimming took 6 bases from V and 0 from J; bases not matched to a gene: 10. CDR3 sequence reads: CASSSRLAGLFSYNEQFF. In DNA, the CDR3 is TGTGCCAGCAGCTCCCGACTAGCGGGGCTTTTCTCCTACAATGAGCAGTTCTTC.

This clone appeared once. The chain carries TRBV7-8 and TRBJ1-3; D is possibly TRBD1 (6 bases). Germline loops: CDR1 SGHVS, CDR2 FQNEAQ. The V end was cut by 6 bases, the J end by 2 bases, with 11 bases between. This CDR3 is built from 14 residues. CDR3 coding DNA: TGTGCCAGCAGTCGGGGGGCAACTGGAAACACCATATATTTT. This gives the protein CASSRGATGNTIYF.

The chain uses TRBV2 and TRBJ1-3; 9 bases align to TRBD1. The junction had 10 bases not matched to a gene; V was cut back by 3 bases and J by 4 bases. The CDR3 runs to 17 residues. The germline gives CDR1 SNHLY, CDR2 FYNNEI. CDR3 coding DNA: TGTGCCAGCAGTGACATTTGGGGACAGGGAGACGGAAACACCATATATTTT. The encoded protein is CASSDIWGQGDGNTIYF.

The rearrangement links TRBV6-6 to TRBJ1-1, with D possibly TRBD1 on 6 matching bases. Per germline, CDR1 MNHNY and CDR2 SVGAGI (reference sequence). Trimming removed 1 base from V and 6 bases from J, with 15 bases in between. The CDR3 is 15 residues long. CDR3 loop: CASSYYKAGAAEAFF. CDR3 nucleotide sequence: TGTGCCAGCAGTTACTATAAGGCAGGGGCCGCTGAAGCTTTCTTT.

The rearrangement joins TRBV19 to TRBJ1-3, with a possible D match to TRBD1 (6 bases). The CDR3 contains 15 residues. The germline V gene encodes CDR1 LNHDA and CDR2 SQIVND (reference sequence). The ends were cut back, 3 bases at V and 4 bases at J, with 13 bases in the middle. Here the CDR3 reads CASSIVSGGGNTIYF. CDR3 in DNA: TGTGCCAGTAGTATTGTGTCGGGGGGCGGAAACACCATATATTTT.

The chain employs TRBV7-3 and TRBJ2-1, with D maybe TRBD1 (6 bases). Germline lookup yields CDR1 SGHTA and CDR2 FQGTGA. The CDR3 loop spans 13 amino acids. Between the trimmed V and J ends, which lost 4 bases and 5 bases, there was a span of 9 bases. The CDR3, as DNA: TGTGCCAGCAGCTCCGGGACACACAATGAGCAGTTCTTC. It specifies CASSSGTHNEQFF.

The rearrangement joins TRBV5-1 to TRBJ2-3; D may be TRBD1 (5 bases). V dropped 0 bases and J dropped 0 bases, with 8 bases sitting between them. The CDR3 covers 15 residues. In germline, CDR1 is SGHRS, CDR2 YFSETQ. The CDR3, as DNA: TGCGCCAGCAGCTTGGACCAGGGTAGCACAGATACGCAGTATTTT. Protein product: CASSLDQGSTDTQYF.

The V call is TRBV5-1, the J call TRBJ2-2, with D perhaps matching TRBD1 (7 bases). V was pared by 4 bases and J by 6 bases, with 19 bases between. This CDR3 is 16 amino acids long. The V gene's germline CDR1 is SGHRS and CDR2 YFSETQ. The chain's CDR3 is CASSGVPAGGSGELFF. Here the CDR3 DNA reads TGCGCCAGCAGCGGGGTCCCGGCAGGGGGGTCCGGGGAGCTGTTTTTT.

This clone was seen only a few times. This chain links TRBV5-1 with TRBJ2-1; 8 bases agree with TRBD2. Germline CDR1 SGHRS, CDR2 YFSETQ. The CDR3 runs 16 residues. Unmatched junction bases numbered 9, after V lost 4 bases and J lost 3 bases. DNA of the CDR3: TGCGCCAGCAGCCATCAAACCGGGACTAGCTACAATGAGCAGTTCTTC. It yields the protein CASSHQTGTSYNEQFF. Together with reference TRBV5-1 and TRBJ2-1, the CDR3 gives the full variable domain: KAGVTQTPRYLIKTRGQQVTLSCSPISGHRSVSWYQQTPGQGLQFLFEYFSETQRNKGNFPGRFSGRQFSNSRSEMNVSTLELGDSALYLCASSHQTGTSYNEQFFGPGTRLTVL.

In its sample, this clone was seen once. This chain connects TRBV7-3 to TRBJ2-1, with 7 nucleotides matching TRBD2. CDR3 length: 16 amino acids. The J segment lost 4 bases and the V segment lost 1 base, leaving 7 bases of the junction unmatched. In germline, CDR1 is SGHTA, CDR2 FQGTGA. In DNA form, the CDR3 reads TGTGCCAGCAGCTTAAACGCGGGAGTAGTGTACAATGAGCAGTTCTTC. Protein sequence: CASSLNAGVVYNEQFF.

The chain combines TRBV27 with TRBJ1-2; possibly TRBD1 for D (5 bases). The length of the CDR3 is 13 residues. Germline values: CDR1 MNHEY, CDR2 SMNVEV (reference sequence). V was trimmed by 3 bases and J by 6 bases, leaving 11 bases between them. CDR3 region: CASSFWQGDGYTF. In DNA form, the CDR3 reads TGTGCCAGCAGTTTCTGGCAGGGTGATGGCTACACCTTC.

The chain combines TRBV18 with TRBJ2-1, with 14 nucleotides matching TRBD2. Germline V gene sequence: CDR1 KGHSH, CDR2 LQKENI. The CDR3 length is 18 residues. V shed 2 bases, J shed 9 bases, and the junction held 12 bases outside the gene matches. The CDR3 region has the DNA TGTGCCAGCTCACCAAGAGTCCTGGGACTAGCGGGAGAGGGTGAGCAGTTCTTC. Translation gives CASSPRVLGLAGEGEQFF.